This is a list of T cell receptor beta chains from one sample in a study of radiotherapy plus CTLA-4 blockade in lung cancer. TCRdb's table, derived via immunoSEQ multiplex PCR, lists solely in-frame clones and lacks some. The table shows about 82,000 clones, with about three quarters occurring only once. The source material was peripheral blood, sampled from a patient treated with radiotherapy plus ipilimumab. These receptors all stem from a human donor with non-small cell lung cancer that progressed on radiotherapy plus ipilimumab. CDR3s include the opening cysteine and the closing phenylalanine or tryptophan. A D gene is named only where the DNA matches it firmly. Clone size, where shown, is once, few, many, or a class for clones that have expanded.

>TRBJ2-7|NA|13|few|TRBV19
TGTGCCAGTAGTATGCTGGGGACCGGAGAGCAGTACTTC
CASSMLGTGEQYF
>TRBJ2-2|NA|15|few|TRBV7-8
TGTGCCAGCAGCTCCAGCTCGTCTTACACCGGGGAGCTGTTTTTT
CASSSSSSYTGELFF
>TRBJ1-1|NA|15|NA|TRBV7-9
TGTGCCAGCAGCTTATGGGCCGTGGAGAACACTGAAGCTTTCTTT
CASSLWAVENTEAFF
>TRBJ1-1|TRBD1|16|NA|TRBV7-6
TGTGCCAGCAGCAGAGAACAGGGGGCCATGAACACTGAAGCTTTCTTT
CASSREQGAMNTEAFF
>TRBJ2-1|NA|11|few|TRBV28
TGTGCTAGCGTTGACTACAATGAGCAGTTCTTC
CASVDYNEQFF
>TRBJ2-4|TRBD1|16|once|TRBV7-9
TGTGCCAGCAGCTCATCAGGGGGCTCGGCCAAAAACATTCAGTACTTC
CASSSSGGSAKNIQYF
>TRBJ2-7|NA|15|NA|TRBV5-4
TGTGCCAGCAGCTTGGAGCAGGGGGGAGCTGCCGAGCAGTACTTC
CASSLEQGGAAEQYF
>TRBJ1-2|TRBD1|13|NA|TRBV28
TGTGCCGGGTCGACAGGGGGGGAAGTTGGCTACACCTTC
CAGSTGGEVGYTF
>TRBJ2-5|NA|15|NA|TRBV19
TGTGCCAGTAGTATAGCGGAAGGGGGAATGGAGACCCAGTACTTC
CASSIAEGGMETQYF
>TRBJ2-3|TRBD2|14|NA|TRBV30
TGTGCCTGGAGTAGCGGGGGAAGCACAGATACGCAGTATTTT
CAWSSGGSTDTQYF
>TRBJ1-1|NA|15|NA|TRBV28
TGTGCCAGCAGTGTACAGGGAGTTAGGGGGACTGAAGCTTTCTTT
CASSVQGVRGTEAFF
>TRBJ1-2|NA|13|NA|TRBV6-5
TGTGCCAGCAGCACCGGGACAATGGATGGCTACACCTTC
CASSTGTMDGYTF
>TRBJ2-7|TRBD2|14|few|TRBV6-5
TGTGCCAGCTGCCGGACTAGCGCCTCCTACGAGCAGTACTTC
CASCRTSASYEQYF
>TRBJ1-2|NA|14|NA|TRBV7-8
TGTGCCAGCAGCCCAATCACCCCCCCCTATGGCTACACCTTC
CASSPITPPYGYTF
>TRBJ2-2|TRBD1|16|NA|TRBV5-7
TGTGCCAGCAGCTGGGGCGGACAGGGAGGAACCGGGGAGCTGTTTTTT
CASSWGGQGGTGELFF
>TRBJ1-2|NA|15|NA|TRBV6-1
TGTGCCAGCAGTGAAGCGAGTGGGTTGGGCTATGGCTACACCTTC
CASSEASGLGYGYTF
>TRBJ2-1|TRBD2|12|NA|TRBV28
TGTGCCAGCTCTGACACGGGACTAGCGGGACTCTTC
CASSDTGLAGLF
>TRBJ2-1|NA|13|NA|TRBV6-6
TGTGCCAGCAGTACAACTAGGGAGGATGAGCAGTTCTTC
CASSTTREDEQFF
>TRBJ1-3|NA|12|NA|TRBV29-1
TGCAGCGTTTTAGTCCCTGGAAACACCATATATTTT
CSVLVPGNTIYF
>TRBJ1-3|NA|13|NA|TRBV6-5
TGTGCCAGCAGTGCAGGGTCTGGAAACACCATATATTTT
CASSAGSGNTIYF
>TRBJ2-1|TRBD2|15|NA|TRBV27
TGTGCCAGCTACCTCAGCGGGGGGGCCGGTAATGAGCAGTTCTTC
CASYLSGGAGNEQFF
>TRBJ2-7|TRBD2|14|NA|TRBV7-8
TGTGCCAGCAGCTTAGCCAGCGGGAGGTTCGAGCAGTACTTC
CASSLASGRFEQYF
>TRBJ1-1|TRBD1|15|NA|TRBV5-1
TGCGCCAGCAGCGTAAACAGGGGCCTGAACACTGAAGCTTTCTTT
CASSVNRGLNTEAFF
>TRBJ1-1|NA|13|few|TRBV4-2
TGTGCCAGCAGCCAAGGCCAGGGAAGTGGAGCTTTCTTT
CASSQGQGSGAFF
>TRBJ1-2|TRBD1|15|once|TRBV15
TGTGCCACCAGCAGGACCCGGGACAGCCTTCGAGGCTACACCTTC
CATSRTRDSLRGYTF
>TRBJ2-3|NA|12|NA|TRBV10-3
TGTGCCATCAGCGGGGACGACAATACGCAGTATTTT
CAISGDDNTQYF
>TRBJ1-3|NA|12|NA|TRBV6-5
TGTGCCAGCTGGGGGTCAGGAAACACCATATATTTT
CASWGSGNTIYF
>TRBJ1-1|NA|18|NA|TRBV21-1
TGTGCCAGCAGCAAAGAGAACAGGCCGAAGGAACTGAACACTGAAGCTTTCTTT
CASSKENRPKELNTEAFF
>TRBJ1-1|NA|13|few|TRBV7-2
TGTGCCAGCAGCTTAGGGTCAGACACTGAAGCTTTCTTT
CASSLGSDTEAFF
>TRBJ1-1|TRBD1|14|NA|TRBV5-1
TGCGCCAGCAGCGAACAGGGGGGATACACTGAAGCTTTCTTT
CASSEQGGYTEAFF
>TRBJ1-1|NA|10|NA|TRBV7-2
TGTGCCAGCAGCTTAAGTGAAGCTTTCTTT
CASSLSEAFF
>TRBJ2-3|TRBD1|16|NA|TRBV9
TGTGCCAGCAGCGTAGAGGGACAGGGGGTTCGAGATACGCAGTATTTT
CASSVEGQGVRDTQYF
>TRBJ2-1|TRBD2|15|NA|TRBV7-9
TGTGCCAGCAGCCAGGGACTAGCGGACTACAATGAGCAGTTCTTC
CASSQGLADYNEQFF
>TRBJ2-3|NA|12|NA|TRBV19
TGTGCCAGTAGTCCTCGTGGTTTGGCGCAGTATTTT
CASSPRGLAQYF
>TRBJ1-5|NA|15|NA|TRBV27
TGTGCCAGCAGTTTTACAGGTTATAGCAATCAGCCCCAGCATTTT
CASSFTGYSNQPQHF
>TRBJ1-1|NA|14|NA|TRBV28
TGTGCCAGCAGTTTGTTTAGCCAGGACACTGAAGCTTTCTTT
CASSLFSQDTEAFF